This T cell receptor beta chain was documented in a study of spatial heterogeneity in lung cancer. Across the whole study: Taken at a median of roughly two years after resection, follow-up PBMC samples underwent sequencing when available.

CDR1 is LGHDT and CDR2 is YNNKEL in the germline V gene (reference sequence). The CDR3 runs to 16 residues. Germline trimming cut 0 bases from V and 3 bases from J; bases unmatched to any gene: 7. Time point in this sample: blood at routine non-recurrence follow-up after resection. Whole RNA, which was extracted from tumor, nontumor lung tissue or frozen PBMC, was sequenced without any cell sorting. TCRdb ran MiXCR on the 5' RACE reads and lists one entry per CDR3 protein. Of around 98,000 distinct CDR3 sequences listed, approximately 20% are singletons. This clonotype was seen more than once but under ten times.

This specimen was PBMCs, taken at follow-up. The receptor was derived from a male donor with early-stage non-small cell lung cancer. The chain links TRBV3-1 to TRBJ2-7, with 8 bases fitting TRBD2. CDR3 loop: CASSQDGGGYYYEQYF. The CDR3 bases are TGTGCCAGCAGCCAAGATGGCGGGGGGTACTACTACGAGCAGTACTTC.